Shown below are 32 T cell receptor beta chains from a single sample sequenced in a study of T cell changes during pregnancy in multiple sclerosis. The protocol was immunoSEQ multiplex PCR, while the TCRdb copy is restricted to in-frame clones and leaves out a portion. The table includes about 48,000 clones, 92% detected once. This specimen consisted of CD4+ T cells from peripheral blood mononuclear cells, obtained in the second trimester of pregnancy. The receptor set was obtained from a female donor in good health, enrolled as a control in a pregnancy study.

The V call is TRBV10-1, the J call TRBJ2-7, with TRBD1 matching 8 bases. After removal of 3 bases from V and 3 bases from J, the junction contained 1 base not matched to a gene. The CDR3 is 13 amino acids. The V gene's germline CDR1 is WNHNN and CDR2 SYGVQD (reference sequence). The CDR3 spells CASSDGTGYEQYF. CDR3 DNA sequence: TGCGCCAGCAGTGACGGGACAGGCTACGAGCAGTACTTC.

The chain carries TRBV28 and TRBJ2-1; tentative D call: TRBD2 (5 bases). V lost 10 bases and J 9 bases, leaving 16 bases between the germline ends. CDR1 and CDR2 from the germline V gene are MDHEN and SYDVKM. There are 12 residues in the CDR3. CDR3 DNA sequence: TGTGCCATTCGGACTGACGCAGGTGAGCAGTTCTTC. Its protein product is CAIRTDAGEQFF.

The count of this clone is one. This chain connects TRBV10-3 to TRBJ1-4, with D perhaps matching TRBD1 (5 bases). In germline, CDR1 is ENHRY, CDR2 SYGVKD. Trimming removed 4 bases from V and 6 bases from J, with 12 bases in between. CDR3 size: 14 residues. Written as DNA, the CDR3 is TGTGCCATCAGTGGCGGGGACGGGGATGAAAAACTGTTTTTT. Translating gives CAISGGDGDEKLFF.

This chain links TRBV27 with TRBJ2-2, with 8 nucleotides matching TRBD2. V shed 3 bases, J shed 6 bases, and the junction held 0 bases outside the gene matches. CDR1 is MNHEY, CDR2 SMNVEV, per germline (reference sequence). The CDR3 has 13 amino acids. The CDR3 sequence is CASSFGGAGELFF. The CDR3 DNA sequence: TGTGCCAGCAGTTTCGGGGGGGCCGGGGAGCTGTTTTTT.

The rearrangement uses TRBV4-2 and TRBJ2-1; 10 bases fit TRBD2. V shed 3 bases, J shed 8 bases, and the junction held 10 bases outside the gene matches. The CDR3 consists of 16 residues. Germline assignment: CDR1 LGHNA and CDR2 YNFKEQ. The CDR3 bases are TGTGCCAGCAGCCAGCTACTAGCGGGGACCGGGGATGAGCAGTTCTTC. It yields the protein CASSQLLAGTGDEQFF.

The CDR3 protein is CASSLGRGLSEQYF. In DNA, the CDR3 is TGTGCCAGCAGTTTGGGCAGGGGGCTAAGCGAGCAGTACTTC. The genes are TRBV27 and TRBJ2-7; 8 nucleotides agree with TRBD1. The germline V gene has CDR1 MNHEY and CDR2 SMNVEV (reference sequence). After removal of 3 bases from V and 6 bases from J, the junction contained 7 bases not matched to a gene. The CDR3 is 14 amino acids.

The V and J genes are TRBV28 and TRBJ1-1, with TRBD1 matching over 7 bases. Germline assignment: CDR1 MDHEN and CDR2 SYDVKM. Trimming at V came to 8 bases and at J to 1 base, leaving 4 bases not matched to a gene. This CDR3 spans 13 amino acids. This CDR3 reads CASEGQANTEAFF. For the CDR3, the DNA is TGTGCCAGCGAAGGACAGGCGAACACTGAAGCTTTCTTT.

The chain couples TRBV6-1 to TRBJ2-7, with 7 bases fitting TRBD2. Germline values: CDR1 MNHNS, CDR2 SASEGT. The CDR3 covers 15 residues. Trimming removed 4 bases from V and 3 bases from J; junction bases left unmatched: 9. The CDR3 region has the DNA TGTGCCAGCAGTGGCAGGGAGGGGCTGAACTACGAGCAGTACTTC. This encodes CASSGREGLNYEQYF.

This chain links TRBV29-1 with TRBJ2-3; 7 nucleotides match TRBD1. The germline gives CDR1 SQVTM, CDR2 ANQGSEA. This CDR3 has 12 amino acids. Trimming removed 7 bases from V and 2 bases from J; junction bases left unmatched: 3. CDR3 in amino acids: CSATGATDTQYF. CDR3 coding DNA: TGCAGCGCCACAGGGGCCACAGATACGCAGTATTTT.

This chain uses TRBV5-1 with TRBJ2-1, with D possibly matching TRBD2 (5 bases). CDR1 and CDR2 from the germline V gene are SGHRS and YFSETQ. V lost 4 bases, J lost 5 bases, and 10 bases lay in between. The CDR3 spans 13 residues. CDR3 coding DNA: TGCGCCAGCAGCCCCGGGGTAGACAATGAGCAGTTCTTC. It specifies CASSPGVDNEQFF.

The chain couples TRBV5-4 to TRBJ1-2; 8 positions match TRBD1. Trimming cost V 4 bases and J 3 bases; bases outside gene matches: 8. The CDR3 runs to 15 residues. Germline CDR1 reads SGHNT; CDR2 reads YYREEE (reference sequence). In nucleotides, the CDR3 is TGTGCCAGCAGCCCCGGGACAGGTACCGACTATGGCTACACCTTC. Residues: CASSPGTGTDYGYTF.

The chain couples TRBV6-5 to TRBJ1-1, with D tentatively TRBD1 (5 bases). Germline V gives CDR1 MNHEY, CDR2 SVGAGI. The CDR3 extends over 14 amino acids. V was clipped by 8 bases and J by 1 base, with 14 bases between them. DNA of the CDR3: TGTGCCAGCGGAGCGGGACGGGCGAACACTGAAGCTTTCTTT. This translates into CASGAGRANTEAFF.

The chain couples TRBV28 to TRBJ2-7; TRBD2 matches 11 bases. The V gene's germline CDR1 is MDHEN and CDR2 SYDVKM. Trimming took 6 bases from V and 2 from J; bases not matched to a gene: 3. The CDR3 is 14 residues long. This CDR3 is CASRNSGGAYEQYF. The CDR3 coding sequence is TGTGCCAGCAGGAATAGCGGGGGGGCCTACGAGCAGTACTTC. Looking up the rest from reference TRBV28 and TRBJ2-7 gives the full variable domain: DVKVTQSSRYLVKRTGEKVFLECVQDMDHENMFWYRQDPGLGLRLIYFSYDVKMKEKGDIPEGYSVSREKKERFSLILESASTNQTSMYLCASRNSGGAYEQYFGPGTRLTVT.

The chain couples TRBV4-1 to TRBJ2-7, with 10 bases that match TRBD2. Trimming at V came to 4 bases and at J to 0 bases, leaving 9 bases not matched to a gene. Germline V gene lookup returns CDR1 MGHRA and CDR2 YSYEKL. This CDR3 is built from 17 residues. The chain's CDR3 is CASSRMYSGGSSYEQYF. The CDR3 region has the DNA TGCGCCAGCAGCCGCATGTATAGCGGGGGGAGCTCCTACGAGCAGTACTTC.

This chain's CDR3 is CASSVWGRGYHEQYF. The DNA of the CDR3 is TGTGCCAGCAGCGTCTGGGGCAGGGGATACCACGAGCAGTACTTC. The chain has TRBV5-5 and TRBJ2-7; D is possibly TRBD1 (6 bases). CDR1 and CDR2 (germline): SGHKS, YYEKEE (reference sequence). Trimming stripped 4 bases from V and 5 bases from J, with 19 bases between. The CDR3 runs to 15 residues.

V and J are TRBV9 and TRBJ2-5; 8 nucleotides align to TRBD2. The CDR3 is made up of 18 amino acids. The ends lost 0 bases at V and 7 bases at J; junction bases unmatched: 17. Per germline, CDR1 SGDLS and CDR2 YYNGEE. The CDR3 protein is CASSVGEGPGLESVTQYF. In DNA form, the CDR3 reads TGTGCCAGCAGCGTAGGGGAAGGACCGGGACTAGAGAGCGTGACCCAGTACTTC.

The CDR3 nucleotides are TGTGCCAGCAGCCCTAAGGACAGACACAATCAGCCCCAGCATTTT. It yields the protein CASSPKDRHNQPQHF. This sequence joins TRBV6-5 and TRBJ1-5; perhaps TRBD1 as D (6 bases). Trimming removed 6 bases at V and 3 bases at J, with 15 bases between. There are 15 residues in the CDR3. Germline values: CDR1 MNHEY, CDR2 SVGAGI.

The chain employs TRBV5-6 and TRBJ2-7; maybe TRBD1 (5 bases). The length of the CDR3 is 14 residues. Germline CDR1 and CDR2: SGHDT and YYEEEE. The V end was cut by 0 bases, the J end by 2 bases, with 9 bases between. The CDR3 loop reads CASSLASGPYEQYF. CDR3 in DNA: TGTGCCAGCAGCTTGGCGTCAGGGCCCTACGAGCAGTACTTC.

The V and J genes are TRBV19 and TRBJ2-2, with D perhaps matching TRBD1 (6 bases). CDR3 size: 15 residues. The V end was cut by 5 bases, the J end by 3 bases, with 13 bases between. Germline CDR1 reads LNHDA; CDR2 reads SQIVND (reference sequence). The CDR3 region has the DNA TGTGCCAGTAGTCTACCGGGACAACACACCGGGGAGCTGTTTTTT. Translation: CASSLPGQHTGELFF.

The chain is built from TRBV6-5 and TRBJ1-2; no definite D call. CDR3 size: 15 residues. Per the germline V gene, CDR1 is MNHEY and CDR2 is SVGAGI. Trimming pared 1 base from V and 0 bases from J, leaving 9 bases between. In nucleotides, the CDR3 is TGTGCCAGCAGTTACTGGCAGGATTCTAACTATGGCTACACCTTC. Translated, it gives CASSYWQDSNYGYTF.

This clone has only one observation. The chain joins TRBV28 to TRBJ1-6, with 7 positions matching TRBD1. This CDR3 has 15 residues. J gave up 10 bases and V 6 bases, and 12 bases lay outside the gene matches. Germline values: CDR1 MDHEN, CDR2 SYDVKM. The CDR3 loop is CASRKQGPSGSPLHF. CDR3 nucleotides: TGTGCCAGCAGAAAACAGGGGCCCTCCGGGTCACCCCTCCACTTT.

The chain couples TRBV7-2 to TRBJ2-4, with 12 bases lining up with TRBD2. This CDR3 region has 18 residues. J lost 7 bases, V lost 0 bases, and 10 bases had no gene match. The germline V gene has CDR1 SGHTA and CDR2 FQGNSA. DNA of the CDR3: TGTGCCAGCAGCTTAGCAGAGGGACTAGCGGGCCCGAGGAACATTCAGTACTTC. It codes for CASSLAEGLAGPRNIQYF.

The V gene is TRBV7-3, the J gene TRBJ2-2, with 8 bases matching TRBD2. This CDR3 is 16 amino acids long. The V segment lost 5 bases and the J segment 7 bases; nucleotides outside the gene matches: 12. The germline V gene encodes CDR1 SGHTA and CDR2 FQGTGA. The CDR3 protein is CASSALWREAGGELFF. CDR3 DNA: TGTGCCAGCAGCGCCCTTTGGCGGGAGGCCGGCGGGGAGCTGTTTTTT.

The chain uses TRBV19 and TRBJ2-7; weak D call: TRBD1 (5 bases). Germline CDR1 reads LNHDA; CDR2 reads SQIVND (reference sequence). Trimming removed 5 bases at V and 5 bases at J, with 7 bases between. The CDR3 runs to 11 residues. The CDR3 is CASSQTDEQYF. DNA for the CDR3: TGTGCCAGTAGTCAGACAGACGAGCAGTACTTC.

This clone was observed once. The chain recombines TRBV5-4 with TRBJ2-2; D may be TRBD2 (7 bases). The CDR3 spans 16 residues. Trimming cost V 0 bases and J 7 bases, with 16 bases left between them. In germline, CDR1 is SGHNT, CDR2 YYREEE (reference sequence). The CDR3 here is CASSLAGGGAGGELFF. The CDR3 DNA reads TGTGCCAGCAGCTTGGCCGGTGGGGGGGCTGGCGGGGAGCTGTTTTTT.

The chain recombines TRBV7-6 with TRBJ2-7, with 10 bases fitting TRBD1. Trimming removed 3 bases from V and 3 bases from J; junction bases left unmatched: 5. Germline values: CDR1 SGHVS, CDR2 FNYEAQ. The CDR3 has 15 residues. The CDR3 loop is CASSFTGTGDYEQYF. The CDR3 DNA reads TGTGCCAGCAGCTTTACCGGGACAGGGGACTACGAGCAGTACTTC.

V gene TRBV7-2 combines with J gene TRBJ1-3; the D is unclear. The germline V gene encodes CDR1 SGHTA and CDR2 FQGNSA. With 1 base removed from V and 4 bases from J, the gap between germline ends came to 5 bases. This CDR3 is built from 13 residues. Here the CDR3 reads CASSLVRGNTIYF. The CDR3 DNA follows: TGTGCCAGCAGCTTAGTGAGAGGAAACACCATATATTTT. The entire variable domain, with the rest obtained from reference TRBV7-2 and TRBJ1-3, is as follows: GAGVSQSPSNKVTEKGKDVELRCDPISGHTALYWYRQSLGQGLEFLIYFQGNSAPDKSGLPSDRFSAERTGGSVSTLTIQRTQQEDSAVYLCASSLVRGNTIYFGEGSWLTVV.

V gene TRBV10-2 combines with J gene TRBJ2-7; 15 positions match TRBD2. The germline gives CDR1 WSHSY, CDR2 SAAADI. V lost 6 bases to trimming and J lost 3 bases; unmatched junction nucleotides: 3. The length of the CDR3 is 15 residues. CDR3 in DNA: TGCGCCAGCAGGGGACTAGCGGGAGGAATCTACGAGCAGTACTTC. It is translated as CASRGLAGGIYEQYF.

This chain connects TRBV10-1 to TRBJ2-1; 11 bases are a match to TRBD2. The V gene end was trimmed by 6 bases and the J gene end by 0 bases; junction bases not matched to a gene: 10. From germline, CDR1 is WNHNN and CDR2 SYGVQD (reference sequence). There are 18 residues in the CDR3. As DNA, the CDR3 is TGCGCCAGCAGACCGTCGGGACTAGCGGACAGCTCCTACAATGAGCAGTTCTTC. It specifies CASRPSGLADSSYNEQFF.

The rearrangement links TRBV9 to TRBJ2-2, with TRBD2 as a possible D gene (5 bases). Germline assignment: CDR1 SGDLS and CDR2 YYNGEE. The CDR3 has 14 amino acids. Trimming took off 6 bases at V and 7 bases at J, with 16 bases between the two ends. CDR3 residues: CASTPSAAGGELFF. The CDR3 DNA follows: TGTGCCAGCACCCCCTCGGCTGCGGGCGGGGAGCTGTTTTTT.

The genes are TRBV11-3 and TRBJ2-3; tentative D call: TRBD2 (6 bases). The CDR3 sequence is 14 residues long. The V end lost 5 bases, the J end lost 1 base, and 10 bases lay between the germline ends. Germline CDR1 reads SGHNT; CDR2 reads YENEEA. CDR3 residues: CASSPKRGTDTQYF. CDR3 sequence (DNA): TGTGCCAGCAGCCCTAAGCGGGGCACAGATACGCAGTATTTT.

CDR3 DNA: TGCAGTGCTCCCCTAGCAGCCATTCAGTACTTC. Translated: CSAPLAAIQYF. J is TRBJ2-4 and V is TRBV20-1, with D perhaps matching TRBD2 (5 bases). Per the germline V gene, CDR1 is DFQATT and CDR2 is SNEGSKA (reference sequence). Trimming left V 5 bases short and J 9 bases short, with 11 bases between. The CDR3 extends over 11 amino acids.